One T cell receptor beta chain is described in this entry. Antigen: not known. This entry comes from a study of human T cells and chemical hapten exposure. Regarding time point: patch test 3, about 24 weeks after DPC sensitization. Noted treatment: therapeutic diphenylcyclopropenone sensitization with weekly scalp DPC. Patch tests were applied only after blood draws. This CDR3 region has 14 residues. V lost 0 bases and J lost 7, with 10 bases in between. Per the germline V gene, CDR1 is SGHRS and CDR2 is YFSETQ. One entry per CDR3 protein, called by TCRdb with MiXCR from the RACE reads. The sample includes about 82,000 distinct CDR3 sequences, 10% to 15% of them seen just once. Study results and caveats: Sensitization with DPC brought no change to TCRs above 1 in 1000 in frequency.

The sample consisted of whole blood, taken in connection with sensitization to the hapten diphenylcyclopropenone (DPC). This chain joins TRBV5-1 and TRBJ2-2; a possible D gene is TRBD1 (6 bases). The source is a woman between 45 and 65 years old with alopecia areata. Some clones in this sample may be carry-over from other donors' samples. The DNA of the CDR3 is TGCGCCAGCAGCTTGGAACAGGGCAACGGGGAGCTGTTTTTT. It codes for CASSLEQGNGELFF. The full variable domain, in which reference TRBV5-1 and TRBJ2-2 provide the parts outside the CDR3, is KAGVTQTPRYLIKTRGQQVTLSCSPISGHRSVSWYQQTPGQGLQFLFEYFSETQRNKGNFPGRFSGRQFSNSRSEMNVSTLELGDSALYLCASSLEQGNGELFFGEGSRLTVL.